The sequence of this TCR beta chain was determined in a study of blood T cell repertoires in COVID-19. Overall study: Donors in the United States, Italy and Spain gave samples during acute or convalescent COVID-19.

Germline V gene sequence: CDR1 SEHNR, CDR2 FQNEAQ (reference sequence). The CDR3 loop spans 16 amino acids. After removal of 5 bases from V and 1 base from J, the junction contained 9 bases not matched to a gene. The protocol was immunoSEQ multiplex PCR, while the TCRdb copy is restricted to in-frame clones and leaves out a portion. The sample lists about 300,000 clones, roughly 88% seen once, with around 1.7% in the top ten. This receptor was obtained from a woman aged 45-60 years with acute or convalescent COVID-19. The gene calls are TRBV7-9 and TRBJ2-7; TRBD1 agrees at 9 bases. Material for sequencing was peripheral blood. The CDR3 region has the DNA TGTGCCAGCAGCGCCACCCCCGGGACAGGGTCCTACGAGCAGTACTTC. Translating it yields CASSATPGTGSYEQYF.